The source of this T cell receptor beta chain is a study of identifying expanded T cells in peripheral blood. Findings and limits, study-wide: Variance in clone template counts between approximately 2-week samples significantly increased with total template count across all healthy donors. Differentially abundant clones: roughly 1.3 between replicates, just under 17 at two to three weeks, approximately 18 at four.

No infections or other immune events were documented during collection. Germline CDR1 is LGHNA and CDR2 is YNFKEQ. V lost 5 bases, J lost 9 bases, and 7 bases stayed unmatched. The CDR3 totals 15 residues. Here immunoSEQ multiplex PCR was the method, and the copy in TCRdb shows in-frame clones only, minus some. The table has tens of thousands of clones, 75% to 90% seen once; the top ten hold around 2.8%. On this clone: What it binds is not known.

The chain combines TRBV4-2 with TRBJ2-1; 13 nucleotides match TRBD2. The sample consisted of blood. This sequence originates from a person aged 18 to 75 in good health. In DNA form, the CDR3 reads TGTGCCAGCAGCGCCGGGACTAGCGGGATCGGTGAGCAGTTCTTC. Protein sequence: CASSAGTSGIGEQFF.